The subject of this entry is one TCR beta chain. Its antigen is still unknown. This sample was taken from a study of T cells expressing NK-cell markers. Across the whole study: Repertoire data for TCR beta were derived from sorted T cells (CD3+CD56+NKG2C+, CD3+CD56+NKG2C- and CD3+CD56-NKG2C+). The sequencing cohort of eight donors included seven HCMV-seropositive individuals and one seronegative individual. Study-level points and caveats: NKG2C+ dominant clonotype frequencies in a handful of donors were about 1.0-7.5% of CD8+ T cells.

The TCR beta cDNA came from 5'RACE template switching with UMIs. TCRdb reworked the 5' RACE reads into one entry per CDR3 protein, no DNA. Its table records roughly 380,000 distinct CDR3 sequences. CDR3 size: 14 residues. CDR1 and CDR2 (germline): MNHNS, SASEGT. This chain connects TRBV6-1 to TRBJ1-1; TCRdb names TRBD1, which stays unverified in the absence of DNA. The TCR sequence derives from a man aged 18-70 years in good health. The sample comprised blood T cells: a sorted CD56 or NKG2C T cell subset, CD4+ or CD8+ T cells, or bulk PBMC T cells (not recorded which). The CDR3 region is CASRGTGRAFEAFF.